This T cell receptor (beta chain) was recovered during a study of post-analysis software for immune sequencing data. At the level of the study: The patients showed relapsing-remitting, secondary progressive and progressive-relapsing multiple sclerosis courses.

Findings and limits, study-wide: There were five or six TRBV segments more frequent in patients than controls, and TRBV5-6, TRBV5-1 and TRBV20-1 were among them. Versus controls, multiple sclerosis patients showed significantly lower diversity (normalized Chao1).

Included in the TCR beta cDNA libraries were unique molecular identifiers. Each batch of about 0.95 to 10 million T cells produced some 450,000 cDNA molecules. TCRdb independently ran MiXCR on the PCR reads; one entry per CDR3 protein. The table lists approximately 460,000 distinct CDR3 sequences, roughly 46% of them singletons, with 9% to 13% in the top ten. This clonotype was found a few times. What it binds is unknown. The V and J ends lost 7 bases and 7 bases, in that order; junction bases with no gene match: 13. The CDR3 is made up of 14 amino acids. In germline, CDR1 is MNHEY, CDR2 SVGEGT. This receptor was taken from a girl under 18 with multiple sclerosis. The sample was blood. This rearrangement joins TRBV6-2 or TRBV6-3 to TRBJ2-7; 7 bases agree with TRBD1. CDR3 bases: TGTGCCAGCACCCCGGGACAGACTATTGTGGAGCAGTACTTC. Its protein product is CASTPGQTIVEQYF.